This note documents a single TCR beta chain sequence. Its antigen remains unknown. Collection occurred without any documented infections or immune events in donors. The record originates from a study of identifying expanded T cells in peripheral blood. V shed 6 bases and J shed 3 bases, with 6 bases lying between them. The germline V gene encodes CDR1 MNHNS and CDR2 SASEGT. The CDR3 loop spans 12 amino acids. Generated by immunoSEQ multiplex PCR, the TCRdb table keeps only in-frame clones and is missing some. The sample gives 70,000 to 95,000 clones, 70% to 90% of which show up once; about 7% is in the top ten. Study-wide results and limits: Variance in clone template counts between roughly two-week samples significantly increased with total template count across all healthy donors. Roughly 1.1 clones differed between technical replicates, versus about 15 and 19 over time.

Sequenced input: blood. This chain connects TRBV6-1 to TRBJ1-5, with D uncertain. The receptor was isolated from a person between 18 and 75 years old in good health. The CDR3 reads CASSRINQPQHF. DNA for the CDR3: TGTGCCAGCAGCCGGATCAATCAGCCCCAGCATTTT.